Listed below are T cell receptor beta chains from one sample, sequenced in a study of blood T cell repertoires in COVID-19. TCRdb's table, derived via immunoSEQ multiplex PCR, lists solely in-frame clones and lacks some. Of 150,000 to 200,000 clones listed, 70% to 85% are singletons. Sequences were obtained from PBMCs or T cells enriched from blood (not recorded which). The source is a man aged 45-65 years who had recovered from COVID-19. The CDR3 runs from the conserved cysteine through the conserved F or W. A D gene is named only where the DNA matches it firmly. Clone size is shown for a subset of rows, as once, few, many or a class of expanded clone.

v_gene	j_gene	abundance	d_gene	CDR3nt	CDR3aa
TRBV27	TRBJ1-2	-	TRBD1	TGTGCCAGCAGTCCGAGACAGGGGGCTATAGGCTACACCTTC	CASSPRQGAIGYTF
TRBV7-9	TRBJ1-5	-	TRBD1	TGTGCCAGCAGCTTGACAGGGAATCAGCCCCAGCATTTT	CASSLTGNQPQHF
TRBV5-1	TRBJ1-5	-	-	TGCGCCAGCAGCTTGGTTGTTGCAAAACATAGCAATCAGCCCCAGCATTTT	CASSLVVAKHSNQPQHF
TRBV11-3	TRBJ1-1	-	-	TGTGCCAGCAGCTCATTCATGAACACTGAAGCTTTCTTT	CASSSFMNTEAFF
TRBV5-5	TRBJ1-6	-	TRBD1	TGTGCCAGCAGCGTTGGACAGGGGTATTCACCCCTCCACTTT	CASSVGQGYSPLHF
TRBV5-1	TRBJ1-6	-	TRBD1	TGCGCCAGCAGCCCGGACAGGTCCTATAATTCACCCCTCCACTTT	CASSPDRSYNSPLHF
TRBV4-1	TRBJ1-1	-	TRBD1	TGCGCCAGCAGCCAAGAGGGACAGGCGAACACTGAAGCTTTCTTT	CASSQEGQANTEAFF
TRBV4-1	TRBJ1-5	few	-	TGCGCCAGCAGCCTCGGAAGGGCGGGGGCCGATCAGCCCCAGCATTTT	CASSLGRAGADQPQHF
TRBV15	TRBJ1-4	few	-	TGTGCCACCAGCTCATCACGGAGGGTAGGGGAAAAACTGTTTTTT	CATSSSRRVGEKLFF
TRBV27	TRBJ2-1	-	TRBD2	TGTGCCAGCAGTTTACGGCTAGCGGGGGGTTATGAGCAGTTCTTC	CASSLRLAGGYEQFF
TRBV18	TRBJ1-2	-	-	TGTGCCAGCTCATCACAGGAGTCCGCTAACTATGGCTACACCTTC	CASSSQESANYGYTF
TRBV19	TRBJ1-1	-	TRBD1	TGTGCCAGTAGTCCACGGACAGGGCCGAATAGGAACACTGAAGCTTTCTTT	CASSPRTGPNRNTEAFF
TRBV9	TRBJ1-5	-	TRBD1	TGTGCCAGCAGCTCGGAAGACAGGGGGCTTCAGCCCCAGCATTTT	CASSSEDRGLQPQHF
TRBV19	TRBJ1-6	-	-	TGTGCCAGTAGTCACGGGACAATAGATTCACCCCTCCACTTT	CASSHGTIDSPLHF
TRBV11-2	TRBJ2-7	-	TRBD2	TGTGCCAGCAGCTTAGTTCCCCACTGGCGGGGGGTCTCCTACGAGCAGTACTTC	CASSLVPHWRGVSYEQYF
TRBV5-8	TRBJ2-1	-	-	TGTGCCAGCAGCTTGCTGGGCAGATCCTACAATGAGCAGTTCTTC	CASSLLGRSYNEQFF
TRBV6-5	TRBJ1-5	-	-	TGTGCCAGCAGGGGCGGGGCTTCGGGCAATCAGCCCCAGCATTTT	CASRGGASGNQPQHF
TRBV27	TRBJ1-2	-	TRBD1	TGTGCCAGTACGCCGGGACAGGGTAGTAACTATGGCTACACCTTC	CASTPGQGSNYGYTF
TRBV5-1	TRBJ2-7	-	-	TGCGCCAGCAGCTTCGAGGGCGGACCCGACTACGAGCAGTACTTC	CASSFEGGPDYEQYF
TRBV19	TRBJ2-7	-	-	TGTGCCAGTAGTATCTTCGGCTCCTACGAGCAGTACTTC	CASSIFGSYEQYF
TRBV7-8	TRBJ1-2	-	TRBD1	TGTGCCAGCAGCTTGGGACAGGGCGACTATGGCTACACCTTC	CASSLGQGDYGYTF
TRBV5-4	TRBJ1-1	-	-	TGTGCCAGCAGCCCGGGCCGCAGGGGACCTGAAGCTTTCTTT	CASSPGRRGPEAFF
TRBV30	TRBJ2-7	-	-	TGTGCCCGGTCTTCGGAGGGCAGCTACGAGCAGTACTTC	CARSSEGSYEQYF
TRBV19	TRBJ1-6	-	TRBD1	TGTGCCAGTAGTATTAACGACATGACAGGGGTGAACAATAATTCACCCCTCCACTTT	CASSINDMTGVNNNSPLHF
TRBV7-6	TRBJ2-5	-	TRBD2	TGTGCCAGCAGCCCCCGGGAGGTCGGGGAAAGAGAGACCCAGTACTTC	CASSPREVGERETQYF
TRBV7-2	TRBJ2-2	-	TRBD1	TGTGCCAGTAGACAGGGTCCGAACACCGGGGAGCTGTTTTTT	CASRQGPNTGELFF
TRBV30	TRBJ1-4	-	TRBD1	TGTGCCTGGAGCGCCCCAGGGGGCGGACAGGAAAAACTGTTTTTT	CAWSAPGGGQEKLFF
TRBV30	TRBJ1-2	few	-	TGTGCCTGGAGTGTTGAGGCAGACTATGGCTACACCTTC	CAWSVEADYGYTF
TRBV7-6	TRBJ1-4	-	-	TGTGCCAGCAGCTTAGAACAGGCCTTGGAGGAAAAACTGTTTTTT	CASSLEQALEEKLFF
TRBV30	TRBJ1-4	once	TRBD1	TGTGCCTGGAGTCGGGCAGGGGGCAGGGGAAATGAAAAACTGTTTTTT	CAWSRAGGRGNEKLFF
TRBV15	TRBJ1-1	once	TRBD1	TGTGCCACCAGCAGGGACAGGGACAGGGTGAACACTGAAGCTTTCTTT	CATSRDRDRVNTEAFF
TRBV6-5	TRBJ1-3	-	-	TGTGCCAGCAGTTACCTACAGGGCCTCTCTGGAAACACCATATATTTT	CASSYLQGLSGNTIYF
TRBV5-1	TRBJ2-4	-	TRBD2	TGCGCCAGCAGCTTGGCGGGGGGGCTCGAAAACATTCAGTACTTC	CASSLAGGLENIQYF
TRBV7-3	TRBJ2-1	-	-	TGTGCCAGCAGCTTAGACAGGCACTCCTACAATGAGCAGTTCTTC	CASSLDRHSYNEQFF